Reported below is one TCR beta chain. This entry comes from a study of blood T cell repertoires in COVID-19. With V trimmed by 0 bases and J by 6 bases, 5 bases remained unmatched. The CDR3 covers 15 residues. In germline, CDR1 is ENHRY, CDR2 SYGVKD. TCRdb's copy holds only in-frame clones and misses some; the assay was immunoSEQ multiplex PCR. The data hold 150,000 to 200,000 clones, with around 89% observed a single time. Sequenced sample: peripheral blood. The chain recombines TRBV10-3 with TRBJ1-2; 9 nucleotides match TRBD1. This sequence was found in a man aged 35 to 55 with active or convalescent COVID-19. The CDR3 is CAISESLTGGNGYTF. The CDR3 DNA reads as TGTGCCATCAGTGAGTCCTTGACAGGGGGTAATGGCTACACCTTC.